The T cell receptor (beta chain) described here comes from a study of low-dose radiotherapy and immunotherapy resistance in tumors. Stated time point: before trial treatment. Each donor was administered nivolumab, ipilimumab, aspirin, low-dose cyclophosphamide and low-dose radiotherapy. TRAV and TRBV primers primed cDNA for both TCRalpha and TCRbeta. A constant-region primer paired with the V-primer adapter amplified TCRs over approximately 19 PCR cycles. Following isolation, mRNA was amplified via in vitro transcription. One entry per CDR3 protein, called by TCRdb with MiXCR from the reads. The repertoire holds about 71,000 distinct CDR3 sequences, with less than 35% as singletons. This clonotype occurred once. The receptor comes from a female donor with ovarian cancer. The sequencing here drew on PBMCs, taken before treatment.

The CDR3 sequence: CASMASGGRVSTDTQYF. The CDR3 nucleotides read TGTGCCAGCATGGCTAGCGGGGGCCGCGTGAGCACAGATACGCAGTATTTT. This rearrangement joins TRBV2 to TRBJ2-3; 10 bases fit TRBD2. CDR1 is SNHLY and CDR2 is FYNNEI in the germline V gene. The CDR3 is 17 residues long. Trimming at V came to 7 bases and at J to 0 bases, leaving 10 bases not matched to a gene.